Shown below are 7 T cell receptor beta chains from a single sample sequenced in a study of Graves' ophthalmopathy and Graves' hyperthyroidism. The authors amplified TCR beta CDR3 regions from RNA transcripts. Investigators did first-round RT-PCR with HTBI primers, then second-round multiplex PCR. MiXCR was run by TCRdb on the multiplex PCR reads, yielding one entry per CDR3 protein. The sample lists approximately 480,000 distinct CDR3 sequences, 13% to 15% occurring once. The source material was blood. These receptors all come from a woman under 40 with Graves' ophthalmopathy.

V and J are TRBV7-9 and TRBJ2-7; D possibly corresponds to TRBD2 (5 bases). The CDR3 length is 14 residues. Germline CDR1 is SEHNR and CDR2 is FQNEAQ (reference sequence). V gave up 4 bases and J gave up 6 bases, with 16 bases separating them. The CDR3 region has the DNA TGTGCCAGCAGCTCCGGACTCCTGAGACGCGAGCAGTACTTC. Protein sequence: CASSSGLLRREQYF.

This chain connects TRBV24-1 to TRBJ2-6; no firm D call. Per the germline V gene, CDR1 is KGHDR and CDR2 is SFDVKD. V shed 6 bases and J shed 0 bases, with 11 bases lying between them. This CDR3 spans 16 amino acids. The CDR3 region is CATSPYSSSGANVLTF. The CDR3 DNA sequence: TGTGCCACCAGTCCCTACTCCAGCTCTGGGGCCAACGTCCTGACTTTC.

There are many counts of this clonotype. A much larger clone differs from this one at a single base, so this may be a read error. The J gene is TRBJ2-5, the V gene TRBV6-1; D is perhaps TRBD1 or TRBD2 (5 bases each). From germline, CDR1 is MNHNS and CDR2 SASEGT. This CDR3 is built from 12 residues. CDR3 DNA: TGTGCCACCGTGGGGGATAAAGAGACCAAGTACTTC. Translated, it gives CATVGDKETKYF.

This clonotype showed up just a few times. J is TRBJ2-5 and V is TRBV20-1; 7 bases line up with TRBD2. Germline-derived CDR1 and CDR2 are DFQATT and SNEGSKA (reference sequence). The CDR3 totals 15 residues. J gave up 3 bases and V 5 bases, and 12 bases lay outside the gene matches. This chain's CDR3 is CSAAPPREGEETQYF. Written as DNA, the CDR3 is TGCAGTGCTGCCCCTCCTAGGGAGGGAGAAGAGACCCAGTACTTC.

This clonotype has more than one count but fewer than ten. V and J are TRBV2 and TRBJ1-2; 10 positions agree with TRBD1. With V trimmed by 4 bases and J by 1 base, 6 bases remained unmatched. This CDR3 spans 16 amino acids. Germline V CDR1 and CDR2: SNHLY, FYNNEI. The CDR3 DNA is TGTGCCAGCAGTGCGGGACAGGGGAACTTTAACTATGGCTACACCTTC. Protein: CASSAGQGNFNYGYTF.

This clonotype was recorded a few times. The chain combines TRBV5-1 with TRBJ1-1; possibly TRBD1 for D (6 bases). This CDR3 is built from 13 residues. V was pared by 4 bases and J by 5 bases, with 12 bases between. The germline gives CDR1 SGHRS, CDR2 YFSETQ. This CDR3 reads CASSRHRETEAFF. The CDR3 bases are TGCGCCAGCAGCCGACACAGGGAAACTGAAGCTTTCTTT. The variable domain in full, with the rest retrieved from reference TRBV5-1 and TRBJ1-1, is KAGVTQTPRYLIKTRGQQVTLSCSPISGHRSVSWYQQTPGQGLQFLFEYFSETQRNKGNFPGRFSGRQFSNSRSEMNVSTLELGDSALYLCASSRHRETEAFFGQGTRLTVV.

CDR3 loop: CASTQEGAWNQPQHF. In nucleotides, the CDR3 is TGTGCCAGCACTCAGGAAGGGGCCTGGAATCAGCCCCAGCATTTT. The V call is TRBV28, the J call TRBJ1-5; possibly TRBD1 for D (5 bases). The ends were cut back, 7 bases at V and 4 bases at J, with 17 bases in the middle. This CDR3 comprises 15 residues. Germline V lookup: CDR1 MDHEN, CDR2 SYDVKM.